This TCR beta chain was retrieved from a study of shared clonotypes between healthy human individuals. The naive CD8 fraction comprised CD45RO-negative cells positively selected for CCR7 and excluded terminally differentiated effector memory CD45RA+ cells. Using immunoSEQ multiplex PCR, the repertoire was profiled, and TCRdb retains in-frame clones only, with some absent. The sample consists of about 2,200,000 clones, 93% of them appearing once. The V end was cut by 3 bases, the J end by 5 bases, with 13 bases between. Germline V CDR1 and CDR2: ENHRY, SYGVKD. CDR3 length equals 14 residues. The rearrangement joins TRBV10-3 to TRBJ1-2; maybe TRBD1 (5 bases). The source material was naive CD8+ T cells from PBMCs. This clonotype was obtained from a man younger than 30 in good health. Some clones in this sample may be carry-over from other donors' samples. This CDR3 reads CAISEQAGVYGYTF. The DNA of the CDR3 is TGTGCCATCAGTGAACAGGCCGGAGTTTATGGCTACACCTTC.